The entry that follows covers one T cell receptor (beta chain) sequence. These data are taken from a study of blood T cell repertoires in COVID-19. Clones were sequenced by immunoSEQ multiplex PCR, and TCRdb holds only the in-frame ones, with some missing. Among about 180,000 clones listed, around 87% were seen once. The V end lost 1 base, the J end lost 2 bases, and 14 bases lay between the germline ends. This CDR3 has 16 amino acids. CDR1 is MNHEY, CDR2 SVGAGI, per germline. The rearrangement links TRBV6-5 to TRBJ1-1, with D possibly being TRBD1 (6 bases). The sequence came from a man in his forties with active or convalescent COVID-19. The sequencing input was peripheral blood. The CDR3 coding sequence is TGTGCCAGCAGTTACTTTTCCTACAGGGTTAACACTGAAGCTTTCTTT. Its protein product is CASSYFSYRVNTEAFF.